This paragraph reports one TCR beta chain. TCRdb's table, derived via immunoSEQ multiplex PCR, lists solely in-frame clones and lacks some. The sample holds 65,000 to 95,000 clones, around nine tenths seen once. This record comes from a study of blood T cell repertoires in COVID-19. Study as a whole: The analysed material was cDNA or gDNA that came from T cells, B-cell-depleted T cells, or PBMCs.

This clonotype was sampled from a man aged 65 to 85 with active or convalescent COVID-19. Sequenced input: peripheral blood.

CDR3 in DNA: TGTGCCAGCTCACCACTTGAGGACTATGGCTACACCTTC. Translated: CASSPLEDYGYTF. This chain joins TRBV18 and TRBJ1-2; D unclear. Germline CDR1 KGHSH, CDR2 LQKENI. V lost 1 base, J lost 3 bases, and 6 bases lay in between. The CDR3 totals 13 residues.